Presented here are 18 T cell receptor beta chains from one specimen sequenced in a study of brain T cells in children with intractable seizures (dated by TCRdb to about 2021). The time point label here, explained by the study, means: resected brain tissue, or blood drawn just prior to surgery. The method was the immunoSEQ multiplex PCR assay. As stored in TCRdb, this immuneACCESS dataset retains in-frame rearrangements with V and J assigned. A fraction of the clones does not appear; measured against another copy, unresolved V genes explain less than half of the discrepancy, and the remainder lacks a known reason. Within this sample are approximately 77,000 clones, with 90% to 95% of them counted one time only. The top ten constitute 1.5% of the sample. This material consisted of peripheral blood, taken at surgery. The receptors originated from a boy younger than two with tuberous sclerosis and intractable seizures.

The V call is TRBV19, the J call TRBJ2-7; 9 bases align to TRBD2. From germline, CDR1 is LNHDA and CDR2 SQIVND (reference sequence). The CDR3 extends over 18 amino acids. V shed 3 bases and J 8 bases; nucleotides not matched to a gene: 20. Here the CDR3 reads CASSMEASGKSHISKQYF. In DNA form, the CDR3 reads TGTGCCAGTAGTATGGAGGCTAGCGGGAAAAGTCATATCTCGAAGCAGTACTTC.

The chain joins TRBV9 to TRBJ2-5; 13 nucleotides agree with TRBD2. The CDR3 is 16 amino acids. V lost 3 bases to trimming and J lost 5 bases; unmatched junction nucleotides: 7. The germline V gene has CDR1 SGDLS and CDR2 YYNGEE. The CDR3 bases are TGTGCCAGCAGCGATGGACTAGCGGGGGTAGGGGAGACCCAGTACTTC. Its translation is CASSDGLAGVGETQYF.

This chain connects TRBV11-3 to TRBJ2-3; maybe TRBD2 (6 bases). From germline, CDR1 is SGHNT and CDR2 YENEEA. V was clipped by 1 base and J by 4 bases, with 12 bases between them. The CDR3 extends over 15 amino acids. DNA of the CDR3: TGTGCCAGCAGCTTAGTCGGGGGAGATGCAGATACGCAGTATTTT. As protein: CASSLVGGDADTQYF.

This clone was observed once. The chain recombines TRBV20-1 with TRBJ2-3; D may correspond to TRBD1 or TRBD2 (6 bases each). The CDR3 is 14 amino acids. Trimming took off 3 bases at V and 4 bases at J, with 14 bases between the two ends. The germline V gene encodes CDR1 DFQATT and CDR2 SNEGSKA (reference sequence). The CDR3 DNA follows: TGCAGTGCTAGTAATAGGGGGGCGGCAGATACGCAGTATTTT. This translates into CSASNRGAADTQYF.

This chain joins TRBV5-1 and TRBJ1-1, with TRBD1 matching 10 bases. Trimming removed 4 bases from V and 6 bases from J; junction bases left unmatched: 6. The CDR3 is 14 amino acids. Germline CDR1 is SGHRS and CDR2 is YFSETQ. CDR3: CASSVTGTGAEAFF. As DNA, the CDR3 is TGCGCCAGCAGCGTGACCGGGACAGGGGCTGAAGCTTTCTTT.

In its sample, this clone was seen once. The V gene is TRBV3-1 (or the pseudogene TRBV3-2), the J gene TRBJ2-1; no clear D. CDR3 length: 11 residues. Germline CDR1 and CDR2: LGHDT and YNNKEL (reference sequence). V was shortened by 1 base and J by 9 bases, with 4 bases between the two germline ends. The CDR3 DNA reads TGTGCCAGCAGCCAAGGTCTTGAGCAGTTCTTC. Amino acids: CASSQGLEQFF.

This rearrangement joins TRBV28 to TRBJ1-1, with 7 bases identical to TRBD1. CDR1 and CDR2 (germline): MDHEN, SYDVKM. The V segment lost 5 bases and the J segment 5 bases; nucleotides outside the gene matches: 5. The CDR3 runs 13 residues. CDR3 bases: TGTGCCAGCAGTCACCGGGACAGAACTGAAGCTTTCTTT. Protein product: CASSHRDRTEAFF.

J is TRBJ1-1 and V is TRBV24-1; D uncertain. This CDR3 contains 12 residues. Germline values: CDR1 KGHDR, CDR2 SFDVKD. V shed 5 bases and J shed 1 base, with 4 bases lying between them. The CDR3 reads CATSAGNTEAFF. In nucleotides, the CDR3 is TGTGCCACCAGTGCGGGGAACACTGAAGCTTTCTTT.

The chain employs TRBV2 and TRBJ1-1; D is ambiguous. Germline V gene data show CDR1 as SNHLY and CDR2 as FYNNEI. Trimming left V 5 bases short and J 1 base short, with 8 bases between. CDR3 size: 13 residues. The CDR3 DNA sequence: TGTGCCAGCAGTCTCGAACGGAACACTGAAGCTTTCTTT. The encoded protein is CASSLERNTEAFF.

This clone is medium-sized. J is TRBJ2-7 and V is TRBV19; D possibly corresponds to TRBD2 (6 bases). The germline gives CDR1 LNHDA, CDR2 SQIVND (reference sequence). The CDR3 is 14 residues long. Trimming took off 5 bases at V and 3 bases at J, with 14 bases between the two ends. The CDR3 spells CASSVSSGHYEQYF. DNA for the CDR3: TGTGCCAGTAGTGTAAGTAGCGGCCACTACGAGCAGTACTTC. Combining the CDR3 with reference TRBV19 and TRBJ2-7 gives the whole variable domain DGGITQSPKYLFRKEGQNVTLSCEQNLNHDAMYWYRQDPGQGLRLIYYSQIVNDFQKGDIAEGYSVSREKKESFPLTVTSAQKNPTAFYLCASSVSSGHYEQYFGPGTRLTVT.

The rearrangement joins TRBV30 to TRBJ1-2, with 7 bases aligning to TRBD1. Germline CDR1 reads GTSNPN; CDR2 reads SVGIG (reference sequence). The CDR3 consists of 16 residues. The J segment lost 4 bases and the V segment lost 4 bases, leaving 15 bases of the junction unmatched. The CDR3 sequence is CAWKPEGAHGGYGYTF. The DNA for the CDR3 is TGTGCCTGGAAACCGGAGGGGGCCCACGGGGGCTATGGCTACACCTTC.

CDR3 protein: CASATPGNTIYF. The DNA for the CDR3 is TGTGCTAGTGCCACGCCTGGAAACACCATATATTTT. V gene TRBV12-5 combines with J gene TRBJ1-3; D is ambiguous. Germline-derived CDR1 and CDR2 are LGHNT and FRNRAP. Trimming cost V 7 bases and J 2 bases, with 6 bases left between them. There are 12 residues in the CDR3. The complete variable domain, with remaining parts taken from reference TRBV12-5 and TRBJ1-3, reads DARVTQTPRHKVTEMGQEVTMRCQPILGHNTVFWYRQTMMQGLELLAYFRNRAPLDDSGMPKDRFSAEMPDATLATLKIQPSEPRDSAVYFCASATPGNTIYFGEGSWLTVV.

This sequence joins TRBV5-1 and TRBJ2-2; 8 positions agree with TRBD2. CDR1 is SGHRS, CDR2 YFSETQ, per germline. The CDR3 loop spans 16 amino acids. With 4 bases clipped from V and 4 bases from J, the junction kept 9 bases outside the gene matches. CDR3 DNA: TGCGCCAGCAGCGGGGTGTGGAGCGGGGGCACCGGGGAGCTGTTTTTT. This translates into CASSGVWSGGTGELFF.

The V and J genes are TRBV19 and TRBJ1-1; TRBD1 matches 10 bases. Per germline, CDR1 LNHDA and CDR2 SQIVND (reference sequence). The CDR3 loop spans 14 amino acids. Trimming at V came to 6 bases and at J to 1 base, leaving 2 bases not matched to a gene. The CDR3 DNA is TGTGCCAGTAGGACAGGGGGCGGGAACACTGAAGCTTTCTTT. It is translated as CASRTGGGNTEAFF.

The CDR3 DNA sequence: TGTGCCAGCCTTCTCCGGGAGACCCAGTACTTC. Its translation: CASLLRETQYF. The chain has TRBV2 and TRBJ2-5; D not resolved. V was pared by 8 bases and J by 5 bases, with 9 bases between. Germline loops: CDR1 SNHLY, CDR2 FYNNEI. The CDR3 runs to 11 residues.

This chain uses TRBV3-1 (or the pseudogene TRBV3-2) with TRBJ2-1, with D perhaps TRBD2 (6 bases). The CDR3 is 19 residues long. Germline CDR1 is LGHDT and CDR2 is YNNKEL (reference sequence). Trimming removed 0 bases at V and 10 bases at J, with 28 bases between. The CDR3 loop is CASSQDGFPGLGLEWEQFF. Here the CDR3 DNA reads TGTGCCAGCAGCCAAGATGGGTTCCCGGGACTGGGTCTCGAATGGGAGCAGTTCTTC.

The chain recombines TRBV6-1 with TRBJ2-7, with TRBD2 matching 8 bases. Per germline, CDR1 MNHNS and CDR2 SASEGT. V lost 1 base, J lost 3 bases, and 5 bases stayed unmatched. The CDR3 spans 15 residues. The CDR3 spells CASSEVSRGGYEQYF. The CDR3 DNA is TGTGCCAGCAGTGAAGTGAGCCGGGGGGGCTACGAGCAGTACTTC.

The gene calls are TRBV11-2 and TRBJ2-5; TRBD1 matches 9 bases. The CDR3 totals 18 residues. Germline V gives CDR1 SGHAT, CDR2 FQNNGV. The V gene end was trimmed by 2 bases and the J gene end by 3 bases; junction bases not matched to a gene: 13. The CDR3 coding sequence is TGTGCCAGCAGCTTATTCCGTCGCGGGGACAGGGTAAAAGAGACCCAGTACTTC. Translated: CASSLFRRGDRVKETQYF. The full variable domain, rest sourced from reference TRBV11-2 and TRBJ2-5, is EAGVAQSPRYKIIEKRQSVAFWCNPISGHATLYWYQQILGQGPKLLIQFQNNGVVDDSQLPKDRFSAERLKGVDSTLKIQPAKLEDSAVYLCASSLFRRGDRVKETQYFGPGTRLLVL.